The source of this TCR beta chain is a study of T cells in Graves' hyperthyroidism and ophthalmopathy (dated by TCRdb to the late 2010s). The study in broad terms: Peripheral blood samples were taken at initial diagnosis, before any treatment was given. The 100 discovery patients were randomly divided into training and test sets at a 7:3 ratio. TCR Vbeta CDR3 sequencing of 130 to 150 peripheral blood samples (under 45 ophthalmopathy, 75 to 80 hyperthyroidism and around 17 progressor patients) is reported in the paper. Prospective prediction of ophthalmopathy was tested in an independent validation cohort of 18 to 20 hyperthyroidism patients and around 16 patients who later progressed to ophthalmopathy. To identify distinguishing TCR V-J signatures, a discovery cohort of about 100 patients was used, comprising 43 with Graves' ophthalmopathy and under 60 with stable Graves' hyperthyroidism. Following sampling, methimazole starting at 30 mg daily was given to hyperthyroidism patients, and high-dose intravenous methylprednisolone was given to ophthalmopathy patients. In six Graves' hyperthyroidism patients, the study also compared T-cell repertoires from thyroid tissue with T-cell repertoires from blood. Summary of the overall study and its limitations: Most expanded thyroid clonotypes (frequency above 0.001) were also found in blood, which suggests that blood repertoires may mirror thyroid immune responses. In validation, the model predicted progression to ophthalmopathy a median of about 6.8 months before onset, with approximately 71% sensitivity and about 75% specificity. No statistical method was used to fix the sample size in advance, and group allocation was not hidden from the investigators. A model built on a 13 V-J signature distinguished ophthalmopathy from stable hyperthyroidism, reaching 85% to 90% sensitivity and approximately 81% specificity in cross-validation and 80%/75% in testing.

Reading from cysteine to phenylalanine, the CDR3 counts 17 amino acids. The read is trimmed to its CDR3 DNA, 51 bases read in frame from base 1. Reading the germline V gene (reference sequence) gives CDR1 SGHNT and CDR2 YYREEE. For this chain, trimming is 5 bases at the V end and 6 bases at the J end, and the number of junction bases without a gene match is 16. This clonotype showed up many times. It has no known antigen specificity. Qualities for individual bases were not recorded, and no much larger clone is one base off. Moderately to severely active disease, a Clinical Activity Score of at least 3, a NOSPECS grade of at least 4, and a duration under 3 months were present in ophthalmopathy patients. Exclusion was applied to patients with uncontrolled infections, other autoimmune diseases, pregnancy or lactation. Diagnoses relied on clinical symptoms, serum thyroxine and TRAb, thyroid ultrasound and orbital computed tomography. Ficoll-Paque density gradient centrifugation was used to isolate PBMCs from 9.5 to 10 ml of fresh peripheral blood. Total RNA was extracted using Trizol reagent, and RNA quality was assessed on an Agilent 2100 Bioanalyzer.

The TCR beta CDR3 regions were amplified from RNA transcripts. For the first round of RT-PCR on the TCR CDR3, the HTBI primer set was used together with the Qiagen OneStep RT-PCR kit. A second multiplex PCR round built the libraries, followed by size selection and purification. Libraries were sequenced paired-end with 100 bp reads on an Illumina HiSeq2000. Per the original workflow: SOAPnuke was used to process the raw data, removing reads that contained adapters or uncalled bases, had a mean Phred below 15, or lacked an exact match to the constant primer or identifier. COPE v1.2.5 was used to merge the high-quality paired reads, and each unique nucleotide sequence was defined as a clonotype. MiTCR v1.1 was used to align clonotypes to the IMGT TRBV, TRBD and TRBJ reference segments. The analysis included only V-J combinations with a frequency above 0.0001, which together covered 99.2% of the repertoires. A TCS score was defined as the ratio between F50 (clonal expansion) and ExV (chaos), using BLOSUM62-based TCRdist between CDR3 peptides within each V-J. Welch's t-statistics and random forest reduced fewer than 600 V-J features to 13, which were used in a naive Bayes classifier (R e1071). Using fastp trimming at Q25 and MiXCR clonotype assembly, TCRdb reanalyzed the public sequencing data and kept in-frame beta chains. Each entry is one CDR3 protein sequence, shown with its most common DNA and genes. It is TCRdb's table, rather than the study itself, that gives the V and J calls and clone size. In all, the sample holds roughly 400,000 distinct CDR3 sequences, and about an eighth of those were seen once. The biggest ten clones account for around 30% of the sample.

The source material was blood. The TCR originated in a man aged 50-59 years with Graves' ophthalmopathy. This chain joins TRBV5-4 to TRBJ2-3, and TRBD2 matches 9 of the central bases. The CDR3 here reads CASRPLGLATTTDTQYF. The base sequence is TGTGCCAGCAGACCCCTGGGACTAGCCACGACGACGGATACGCAGTATTTT.